The sequence of this TCR beta chain was determined in a study of blood T cell repertoires in COVID-19. Study-wide background: PBMCs, B-cell-depleted T cells, or T cells provided the cDNA or gDNA that made up the material.

In the study's own analysis: Reference gene primer amplification yielded estimated nucleated cell counts. The protocol was immunoSEQ multiplex PCR, while the TCRdb copy is restricted to in-frame clones and leaves out a portion. D and trimming come from the DNA, and the V and J calls and clone size come from that table. Of fewer than 350,000 clones listed, roughly 88% are singletons. V lost 5 bases, J lost 1 base, and 17 bases lay in between. The V gene's germline CDR1 is SEHNR and CDR2 FQNEAQ (reference sequence). CDR3 size: 16 residues. The gene calls are TRBV7-9 and TRBJ1-1; D might be TRBD1 (6 bases). The source of this sequence is a middle-aged woman with acute COVID-19. Input material: PBMCs or T cells enriched from blood (not recorded which). This CDR3 is CASSPASQGRNTEAFF. CDR3 DNA sequence: TGTGCCAGCAGCCCAGCCTCCCAGGGGCGGAACACTGAAGCTTTCTTT.